The TCR beta chain under discussion was sequenced for a study of T cells after yellow fever vaccination. Study-level results: A large majority of primary-vaccination clones showed up again after the booster (around 96% CD4, roughly 88% CD8). The CD4 and CD8 compartments had a small share of their clonotypes in common. The bulk population could contribute abundant contaminating clonotypes to FACS-sorted repertoires.

TCR cDNA, made by 5'RACE template switching, carried an added universal primer site and UMIs. TCRdb re-called the 5' RACE reads with MiXCR, one entry per CDR3 protein. The repertoire holds hundreds of thousands of distinct CDR3 sequences, with 8.7% as singletons. A word on this clonotype: The antigen remains undetermined.

The V end was cut by 1 base, the J end by 6 bases, with 13 bases between. This CDR3 region has 14 residues. This clonotype was obtained from a man between 18 and 29 years old who received the YFV17D yellow fever vaccine. The chain employs TRBV12-3 or TRBV12-4 and TRBJ2-7; a weak D match, TRBD2 (6 bases). Sequences were derived from PBMCs, sampled on the day of the first yellow fever vaccination. CDR3 coding DNA: TGTGCCAGCAGTTTAGGTGGGTTCGGGGGCGAGCAGTACGTC. This encodes CASSLGGFGGEQYV.